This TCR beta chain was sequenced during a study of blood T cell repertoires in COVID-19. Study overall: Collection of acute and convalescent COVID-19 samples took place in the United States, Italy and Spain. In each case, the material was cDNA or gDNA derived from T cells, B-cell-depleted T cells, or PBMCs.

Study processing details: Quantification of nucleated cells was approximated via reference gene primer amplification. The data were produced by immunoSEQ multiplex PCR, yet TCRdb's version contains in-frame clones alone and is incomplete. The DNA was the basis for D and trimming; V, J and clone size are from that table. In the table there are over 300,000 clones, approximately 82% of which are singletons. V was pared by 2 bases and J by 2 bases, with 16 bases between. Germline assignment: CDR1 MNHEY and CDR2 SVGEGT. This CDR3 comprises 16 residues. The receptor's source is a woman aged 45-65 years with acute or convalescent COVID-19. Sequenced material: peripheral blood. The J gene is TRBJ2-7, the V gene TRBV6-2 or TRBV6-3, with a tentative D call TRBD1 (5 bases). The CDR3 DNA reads TGTGCCAGCAGTTACCAGGGTGCGGCCTCACCCTACGAGCAGTACTTC. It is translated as CASSYQGAASPYEQYF.